The clone carrying this T cell receptor beta chain was detected once. The antigen is unknown. This sample was taken from a study of cytomegalovirus exposure and HLA in healthy donors. Overall study results and limits: Specificity for CMV antigens was confirmed in vitro for a few of the CMV-associated chains. With DRB1 most and HLA-C fewest, TCR association rates differed between HLA loci in a later analysis.

Looked up from germline, CDR1 is LNHDA and CDR2 is SQIVND (reference sequence). The CDR3 spans 16 residues. V was clipped by 5 bases and J by 4 bases; unmatched bases: 8. Primers for the PCR totalled 60 Vbeta and 13 Jbeta. Using immunoSEQ multiplex PCR, the repertoire was profiled, and TCRdb retains in-frame clones only, with some absent. Altogether over 40,000 clones are present, around 90% being singletons, with the ten largest covering 8%. Sequencing input: PBMCs. The gene calls are TRBV19 and TRBJ2-3; 11 bases fit TRBD1. The sequence was collected from a woman in her 40s in good health and CMV-seropositive. CDR3 bases: TGTGCCAGTAGTCCCGGGACAGGGGGGACATCAGATACGCAGTATTTT. This gives the protein CASSPGTGGTSDTQYF.